The 26 T cell receptor beta chains in this list originate from one sample, sequenced in a study of response to subunit inactivated influenza vaccine. TCRdb re-analysed the RT-PCR reads in MiXCR, keeping a single row per CDR3 protein. The sample carries 530,000 or so distinct CDR3 sequences, 14% recorded once. Sequencing was performed on PBMCs from blood, taken 12 days after vaccination. These receptor sequences come from a man aged 45 to 65 who received an inactivated influenza vaccine.

This clonotype was detected ten times or more. The rearrangement links TRBV12-3 or TRBV12-4 to TRBJ2-1; 7 bases fit TRBD2. With V trimmed by 5 bases and J by 8 bases, 3 bases remained unmatched. This CDR3 has 12 residues. The CDR3 loop is CASSRTSHEQFF. CDR3 nucleotides: TGTGCCAGCAGTCGGACTAGTCATGAGCAGTTCTTC.

This clonotype has only a few counts. V and J are TRBV4-2 and TRBJ2-7, with D perhaps TRBD1 or TRBD2 (5 bases each). Germline CDR1 is LGHNA and CDR2 is YNFKEQ. The length of the CDR3 is 15 residues. V was clipped by 0 bases and J by 2 bases, with 11 bases between them. CDR3 DNA: TGTGCCAGCAGCCAAGAGAGGGGTGGGACCTACGAGCAGTACTTC. The encoded protein is CASSQERGGTYEQYF.

V usage is TRBV29-1 and J usage is TRBJ2-2, with D unresolved. CDR1 and CDR2 from the germline V gene are SQVTM and ANQGSEA. The CDR3 extends over 14 amino acids. The V end was cut by 0 bases, the J end by 1 base, with 6 bases between. For the CDR3, the DNA is TGCAGCGTTGAAGACGGTGTGAACACCGGGGAGCTGTTTTTT. This translates into CSVEDGVNTGELFF.

The chain links TRBV5-5 to TRBJ1-5, with 11 bases fitting TRBD1. V lost 4 bases to trimming and J lost 5 bases; unmatched junction nucleotides: 8. The CDR3 length is 16 residues. The germline gives CDR1 SGHKS, CDR2 YYEKEE (reference sequence). CDR3 sequence: CASSPDRGRIYQPQHF. The DNA for the CDR3 is TGTGCCAGCAGCCCGGACAGGGGGCGCATCTATCAGCCCCAGCATTTT.

This clonotype was observed many times. The chain couples TRBV7-9 to TRBJ1-1, with unresolved D. The CDR3 extends over 15 amino acids. Trimming took 1 base from V and 1 from J, leaving 10 bases between them. The germline V gene has CDR1 SEHNR and CDR2 FQNEAQ (reference sequence). CDR3 nucleotides: TGTGCCAGCAGCTTAGATGGGCAGAAGAACACTGAAGCTTTCTTT. Its protein product is CASSLDGQKNTEAFF.

The chain combines TRBV20-1 with TRBJ1-2; 7 bases are a match to TRBD1. The CDR3 loop spans 13 amino acids. The V and J ends lost 6 bases and 8 bases, in that order; junction bases with no gene match: 12. Looked up from germline, CDR1 is DFQATT and CDR2 is SNEGSKA (reference sequence). CDR3 sequence (DNA): TGCAGTGCCCCCGGGAGGGGGCGTGAGGGCTACACCTTC. Translated: CSAPGRGREGYTF.

The rearrangement uses TRBV7-6 and TRBJ2-7; D is uncertain. CDR3 size: 16 residues. In germline, CDR1 is SGHVS, CDR2 FNYEAQ. The V and J ends lost 1 base and 3 bases respectively, with 16 bases between them. CDR3 region: CASSLEGGEASYEQYF. The CDR3 nucleotides are TGTGCCAGCAGCTTAGAGGGCGGTGAGGCCAGCTACGAGCAGTACTTC.

This rearrangement joins TRBV6-5 to TRBJ2-1; the D gene could be TRBD1 or TRBD2 (5 bases each). V lost 6 bases and J 10 bases, leaving 10 bases between the germline ends. From germline, CDR1 is MNHEY and CDR2 SVGAGI. This CDR3 comprises 11 residues. The CDR3 reads CASRAWGEQFF. CDR3 in DNA: TGTGCCAGCAGGGCTTGGGGGGAGCAGTTCTTC.

This clonotype was seen a few times. The chain joins TRBV7-9 to TRBJ1-2; D unresolved. The germline V and J ends were trimmed by 0 bases and 1 base, with 6 bases remaining between them. Germline CDR1 reads SEHNR; CDR2 reads FQNEAQ (reference sequence). This CDR3 spans 14 amino acids. CDR3 in amino acids: CASSLANYNYGYTF. The DNA for the CDR3 is TGTGCCAGCAGCTTAGCGAATTATAACTATGGCTACACCTTC.

This clonotype was found a few times. The V call is TRBV5-8, the J call TRBJ2-2; no definite D call. V was shortened by 4 bases and J by 0 bases, with 13 bases between the two germline ends. The germline CDR1 and CDR2 sequences are SGHTS and YDEGEE. CDR3 length equals 16 residues. DNA for the CDR3: TGTGCCAGCAGCAAAGGACCGAACTCGAACACCGGGGAGCTGTTTTTT. Translated: CASSKGPNSNTGELFF.

This clonotype was seen a single time. In DNA form, the CDR3 reads TGTGCCAGCACTACCGACAGGGGCCTTAATTCACCCCTCCACTTT. It encodes CASTTDRGLNSPLHF. The genes are TRBV6-1 and TRBJ1-6, with 8 bases aligning to TRBD1. CDR1 is MNHNS, CDR2 SASEGT, per germline. V trimming: 7 bases; J trimming: 6 bases; junction bases outside the gene matches: 8. The CDR3 loop spans 15 amino acids.

The CDR3 sequence is CASSLAGFLYF. CDR3 DNA: TGTGCCAGCAGTTTGGCCGGGTTCTTATATTTT. V and J are TRBV7-6 and TRBJ1-3, with D uncertain. This CDR3 contains 11 residues. Per the germline V gene, CDR1 is SGHVS and CDR2 is FNYEAQ. V was shortened by 6 bases and J by 14 bases, with 14 bases between the two germline ends.

This clonotype was counted only a few times. The genes are TRBV3-1 and TRBJ2-5, with TRBD2 matching over 12 bases. Looked up from germline, CDR1 is LGHDT and CDR2 is YNNKEL (reference sequence). The CDR3 length is 16 residues. With 4 bases clipped from V and 4 bases from J, the junction kept 7 bases outside the gene matches. CDR3 protein: CASSPKRLAGVETQYF. DNA of the CDR3: TGTGCCAGCAGCCCGAAACGACTAGCGGGAGTAGAGACCCAGTACTTC.

The V and J genes are TRBV5-1 and TRBJ2-1, with D possibly being TRBD2 (6 bases). The CDR3 runs to 17 residues. Trimming left V 0 bases short and J 0 bases short, with 13 bases between. CDR1 and CDR2 (germline): SGHRS, YFSETQ. The CDR3 DNA reads as TGCGCCAGCAGCTTGGCCATCGGGAGTAGCTCCTACAATGAGCAGTTCTTC. Encoded protein: CASSLAIGSSSYNEQFF. The variable domain in full, with the rest retrieved from reference TRBV5-1 and TRBJ2-1, is KAGVTQTPRYLIKTRGQQVTLSCSPISGHRSVSWYQQTPGQGLQFLFEYFSETQRNKGNFPGRFSGRQFSNSRSEMNVSTLELGDSALYLCASSLAIGSSSYNEQFFGPGTRLTVL.

The chain employs TRBV28 and TRBJ1-4; D gene unclear. From germline, CDR1 is MDHEN and CDR2 SYDVKM. Trimming cost V 5 bases and J 8 bases, with 9 bases left between them. The CDR3 has 12 amino acids. The CDR3 region has the DNA TGTGCCAGCAGTGACCCCGGGGAAAAACTGTTTTTT. Its translation is CASSDPGEKLFF.

This clonotype was recorded a few times. The chain has TRBV7-9 and TRBJ2-3; no definite D call. This CDR3 has 11 amino acids. Trimming removed 9 bases at V and 2 bases at J, with 6 bases between. CDR1 SEHNR and CDR2 FQNEAQ come from the germline V gene (reference sequence). This CDR3 is CASQVTDTQYF. The CDR3 DNA sequence: TGTGCCAGTCAAGTCACAGATACGCAGTATTTT. Filled out from reference TRBV7-9 and TRBJ2-3, the complete variable domain reads DTGVSQNPRHKITKRGQNVTFRCDPISEHNRLYWYRQTLGQGPEFLTYFQNEAQLEKSRLLSDRFSAERPKGSFSTLEIQRTEQGDSAMYLCASQVTDTQYFGPGTRLTVL.

The rearrangement joins TRBV18 to TRBJ2-2; D possibly corresponds to TRBD2 (6 bases). The CDR3 runs to 14 residues. The germline V gene encodes CDR1 KGHSH and CDR2 LQKENI. V lost 0 bases to trimming and J lost 5 bases, with 7 bases between them. This chain's CDR3 is CASSPPGGTGELFF. The DNA of the CDR3 is TGTGCCAGCTCACCACCGGGGGGAACCGGGGAGCTGTTTTTT.

This clonotype has only a few counts. CDR3 loop: CASSITGGVFNSPLHF. In nucleotides, the CDR3 is TGTGCCAGCAGCATTACAGGGGGCGTTTTTAATTCACCCCTCCACTTT. The V call is TRBV6-1, the J call TRBJ1-6; 9 positions match TRBD1. CDR3 length: 16 amino acids. The junction had 9 bases not matched to a gene; V was cut back by 6 bases and J by 6 bases. The V gene's germline CDR1 is MNHNS and CDR2 SASEGT.

This clonotype has just a few counts. The chain employs TRBV12-3 or TRBV12-4 and TRBJ2-1; D is possibly TRBD2 (6 bases). Trimming shortened V by 4 bases and J by 4 bases, and 8 bases separated the two germline ends. The CDR3 has 13 residues. In DNA, the CDR3 is TGTGCCAGCAGTTACGCGGGGTACAATGAGCAGTTCTTC. Translation: CASSYAGYNEQFF.

A few counts support this clonotype. The V and J genes are TRBV15 and TRBJ1-5, with D maybe TRBD1 (5 bases). The CDR3 is 15 amino acids. With 0 bases removed from V and 5 bases from J, the gap between germline ends came to 11 bases. CDR1 is LNHNV and CDR2 is YYDKDF in the germline V gene (reference sequence). CDR3 region: CATSRDLGTDQPQHF. DNA for the CDR3: TGTGCCACCAGCAGAGATCTCGGGACGGATCAGCCCCAGCATTTT.

This clonotype was counted only a few times. The V call is TRBV21-1, the J call TRBJ1-2. TRBV21-1 is flagged as a pseudogene. This CDR3 contains 15 residues. The CDR3 here is CASSKALRFFYGYTF. DNA of the CDR3: TGTGCCAGCAGCAAAGCGCTCCGATTCTTCTATGGCTACACCTTC.

This clonotype has only a few counts. The V call is TRBV7-9, the J call TRBJ2-5; the D gene is possibly TRBD1 (6 bases). The V gene lost 6 bases and the J gene lost 3 bases, with 17 bases spanning the gap. The CDR3 is 15 amino acids. CDR1 is SEHNR and CDR2 is FQNEAQ in the germline V gene (reference sequence). The CDR3 sequence is CASRDRDKKKETQYF. In DNA form, the CDR3 reads TGTGCCAGCAGAGACCGGGACAAGAAAAAAGAGACCCAGTACTTC.

The chain recombines TRBV7-9 with TRBJ2-1; the match to TRBD2 covers 14 bases. CDR1 SEHNR and CDR2 FQNEAQ come from the germline V gene (reference sequence). V was pared by 5 bases and J by 12 bases, with 6 bases of the junction left unmatched. CDR3 length: 14 residues. CDR3 protein: CASSTGTSGGLQFF. DNA of the CDR3: TGTGCCAGCAGCACAGGGACTAGCGGGGGTCTGCAGTTCTTC.

This clonotype was seen repeatedly, ten times or more. V usage is TRBV6-5 and J usage is TRBJ1-2, with D perhaps matching TRBD1 (5 bases). Trimming stripped 2 bases from V and 8 bases from J, with 15 bases between. The germline V gene has CDR1 MNHEY and CDR2 SVGAGI. This CDR3 comprises 14 residues. The CDR3 sequence is CASSYHGASLGYTF. The CDR3 nucleotides read TGTGCCAGCAGTTACCACGGGGCGTCTCTGGGCTACACCTTC.

The chain combines TRBV4-1 with TRBJ1-2; TRBD1 matches at 11 bases. V lost 1 base, J lost 0 bases, and 1 base stayed unmatched. Looked up from germline, CDR1 is MGHRA and CDR2 is YSYEKL. The CDR3 covers 16 residues. This CDR3 reads CASSQGTGGSNYGYTF. Written as DNA, the CDR3 is TGCGCCAGCAGCCAAGGGACAGGGGGCTCTAACTATGGCTACACCTTC.

This chain links TRBV5-1 with TRBJ1-2; tentative D call: TRBD1 (5 bases). Looked up from germline, CDR1 is SGHRS and CDR2 is YFSETQ. The CDR3 extends over 15 amino acids. Trimming stripped 0 bases from V and 8 bases from J, with 17 bases between. The CDR3 loop is CASSLEGNSEGGYTF. CDR3 nucleotide sequence: TGCGCCAGCAGCTTGGAGGGGAACTCGGAGGGGGGCTACACCTTC.